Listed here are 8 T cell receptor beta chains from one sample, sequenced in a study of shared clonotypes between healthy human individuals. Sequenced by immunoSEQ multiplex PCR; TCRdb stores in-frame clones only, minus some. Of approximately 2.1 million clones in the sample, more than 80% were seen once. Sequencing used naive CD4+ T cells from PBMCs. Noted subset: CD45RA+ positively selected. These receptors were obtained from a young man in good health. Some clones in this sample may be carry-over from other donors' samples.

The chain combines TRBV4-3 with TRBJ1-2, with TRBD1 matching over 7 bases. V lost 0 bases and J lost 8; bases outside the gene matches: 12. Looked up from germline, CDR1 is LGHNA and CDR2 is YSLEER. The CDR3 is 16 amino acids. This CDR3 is CASSQDALQGVRGYTF. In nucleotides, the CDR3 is TGCGCCAGCAGCCAAGACGCCCTCCAGGGGGTAAGAGGCTACACCTTC.

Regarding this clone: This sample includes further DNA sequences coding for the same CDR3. In nucleotides, the CDR3 is TGCAGCGTTGCCAGGGACAGGGTCCAAGAGACCCAGTACTTC. It codes for CSVARDRVQETQYF. This chain connects TRBV29-1 to TRBJ2-5; 9 bases line up with TRBD1. The germline gives CDR1 SQVTM, CDR2 ANQGSEA. V trimming: 4 bases; J trimming: 1 base; junction bases outside the gene matches: 4. CDR3 length: 14 amino acids.

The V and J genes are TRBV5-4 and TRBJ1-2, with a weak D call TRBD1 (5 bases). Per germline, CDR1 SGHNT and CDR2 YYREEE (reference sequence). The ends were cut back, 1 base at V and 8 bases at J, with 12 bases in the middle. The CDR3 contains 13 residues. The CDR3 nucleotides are TGTGCCAGCAGCTTGCCCAGAAGGGACGGCTACACCTTC. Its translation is CASSLPRRDGYTF.

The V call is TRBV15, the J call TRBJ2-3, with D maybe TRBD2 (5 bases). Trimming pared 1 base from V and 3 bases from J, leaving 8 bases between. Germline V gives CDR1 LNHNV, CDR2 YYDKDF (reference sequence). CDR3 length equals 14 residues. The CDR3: CATSRVAGTDTQYF. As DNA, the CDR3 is TGTGCCACCAGCAGAGTGGCGGGTACAGATACGCAGTATTTT.

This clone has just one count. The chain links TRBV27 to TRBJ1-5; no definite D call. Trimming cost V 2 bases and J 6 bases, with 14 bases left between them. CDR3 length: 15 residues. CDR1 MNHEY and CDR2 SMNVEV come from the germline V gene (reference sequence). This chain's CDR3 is CASSLRGLLGQPQHF. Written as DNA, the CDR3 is TGTGCCAGCAGTTTACGGGGTCTTCTAGGTCAGCCCCAGCATTTT.

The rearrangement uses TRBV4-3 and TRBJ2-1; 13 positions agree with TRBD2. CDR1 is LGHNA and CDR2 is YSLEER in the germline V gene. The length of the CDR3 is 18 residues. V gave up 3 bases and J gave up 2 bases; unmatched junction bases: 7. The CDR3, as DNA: TGCGCCAGCAGCCAGACGGTACTAGCGGGAGGGACCTACAATGAGCAGTTCTTC. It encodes CASSQTVLAGGTYNEQFF.

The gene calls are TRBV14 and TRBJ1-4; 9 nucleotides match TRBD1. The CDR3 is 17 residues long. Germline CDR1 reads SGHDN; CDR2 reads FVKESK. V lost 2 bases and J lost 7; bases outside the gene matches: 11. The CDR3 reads CASSQTTPGTGPEKLFF. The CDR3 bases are TGTGCCAGCAGCCAAACCACCCCCGGGACAGGGCCTGAAAAACTGTTTTTT.

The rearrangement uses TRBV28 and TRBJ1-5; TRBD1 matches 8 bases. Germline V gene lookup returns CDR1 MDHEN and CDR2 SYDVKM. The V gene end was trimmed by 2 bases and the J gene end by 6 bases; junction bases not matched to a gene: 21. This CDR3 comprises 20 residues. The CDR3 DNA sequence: TGTGCCAGCAGTTTACTGGGGACAGGCGTATGGGCGGGCGGGGGTCAGCCCCAGCATTTT. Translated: CASSLLGTGVWAGGGQPQHF.